A single TCR beta chain is shown here with its context. Treatment of the sample: roughly 18 received Ad26.COV2.S at low or high dose, single or two shots; several received placebo; per-sample allocation not given. Specimen acquisition occurred on day 63 following the initial vaccine or placebo injection. The sample belongs to a study of Ad26.COV2.S vaccination and SARS-CoV-2 variants. Looking at the study overall: Enrolled in COV1001, the donor was in the Ad26.COV2.S trial arm, which received the vaccine.

Germline V gives CDR1 SGHRS, CDR2 YFSETQ. The trim removed 1 base at V and 7 bases at J, leaving 7 bases unmatched. The CDR3 spans 14 residues. Sequencing used immunoSEQ multiplex PCR; TCRdb keeps in-frame clones, though not all of them. The sample carries 300,000 to 400,000 clones, roughly 90% recorded once. The sample was peripheral blood, taken in a trial of Ad26.COV2.S vaccine versus placebo. This clonotype was sampled from a person aged 18-60 years who received the Ad26.COV2.S COVID-19 vaccine or a placebo. This rearrangement joins TRBV5-1 to TRBJ1-2, with 7 positions matching TRBD1. In nucleotides, the CDR3 is TGCGCCAGCAGCTTGTCGAGGGGGCAAGGTGGCTACACCTTC. Residues: CASSLSRGQGGYTF.